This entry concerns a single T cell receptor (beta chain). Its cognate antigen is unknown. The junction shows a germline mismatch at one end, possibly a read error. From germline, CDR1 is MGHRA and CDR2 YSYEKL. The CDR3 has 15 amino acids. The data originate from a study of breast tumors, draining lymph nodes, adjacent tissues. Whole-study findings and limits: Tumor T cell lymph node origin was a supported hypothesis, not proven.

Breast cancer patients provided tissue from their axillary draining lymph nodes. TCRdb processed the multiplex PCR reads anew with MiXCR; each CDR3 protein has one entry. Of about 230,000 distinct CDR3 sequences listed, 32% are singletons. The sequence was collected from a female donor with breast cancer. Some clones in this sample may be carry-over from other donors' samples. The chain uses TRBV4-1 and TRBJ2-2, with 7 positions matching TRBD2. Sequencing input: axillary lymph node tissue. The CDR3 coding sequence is TGTGCCAGCAGCCAAGCAACAGCGGGGACCGGGGAGCTGTTTTTT. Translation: CASSQATAGTGELFF.